This T cell receptor beta chain is drawn from a study of shared clonotypes between healthy human individuals. Points from the study as a whole: On the whole, naive subsets had larger estimated richness than memory subsets had.

Turning to this clone: Its cognate antigen is unknown.

Some clones are missing from TCRdb's copy, which holds only in-frame ones; the method was immunoSEQ multiplex PCR. The sample carries hundreds of thousands of clones, about 95% recorded once. V trimming: 5 bases; J trimming: 6 bases; junction bases outside the gene matches: 7. The CDR3 contains 14 residues. Germline assignment: CDR1 SGHAT and CDR2 FQDESV (reference sequence). The chain couples TRBV11-1 to TRBJ2-1; 7 positions match TRBD1. Sequences were obtained from naive CD4+ T cells sorted from blood. Subset defined: CD45RA+ positively selected. The sequence was obtained from a woman aged 25 to 45 in good health. Written as DNA, the CDR3 is TGTGCCAGCAGCCCCCGGGGACAGATCAATGAGCAGTTCTTC. Translated: CASSPRGQINEQFF.